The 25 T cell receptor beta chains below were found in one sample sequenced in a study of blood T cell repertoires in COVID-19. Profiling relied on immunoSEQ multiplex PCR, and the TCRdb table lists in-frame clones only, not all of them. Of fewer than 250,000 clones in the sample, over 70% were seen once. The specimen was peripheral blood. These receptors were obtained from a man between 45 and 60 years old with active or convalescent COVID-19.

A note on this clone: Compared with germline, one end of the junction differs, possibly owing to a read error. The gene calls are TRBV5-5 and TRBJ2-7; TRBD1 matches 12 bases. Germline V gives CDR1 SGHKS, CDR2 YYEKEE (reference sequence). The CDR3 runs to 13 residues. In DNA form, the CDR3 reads TGTGCCAGCAGCTTGGATACCGGGACAGGGGGCGACTTC. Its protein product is CASSLDTGTGGDF.

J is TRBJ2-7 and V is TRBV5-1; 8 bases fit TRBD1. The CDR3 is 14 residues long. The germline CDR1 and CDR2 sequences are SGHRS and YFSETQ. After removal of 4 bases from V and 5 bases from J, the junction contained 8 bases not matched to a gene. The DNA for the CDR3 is TGCGCCAGCAGCCGAAGACAGGGGACCCACGAGCAGTACTTC. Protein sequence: CASSRRQGTHEQYF.

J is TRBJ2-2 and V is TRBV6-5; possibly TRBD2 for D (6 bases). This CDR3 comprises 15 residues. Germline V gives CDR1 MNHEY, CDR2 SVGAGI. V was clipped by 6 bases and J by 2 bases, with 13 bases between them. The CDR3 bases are TGTGCCAGCAGCCCAGCGGGCCACAACACCGGGGAGCTGTTTTTT. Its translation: CASSPAGHNTGELFF.

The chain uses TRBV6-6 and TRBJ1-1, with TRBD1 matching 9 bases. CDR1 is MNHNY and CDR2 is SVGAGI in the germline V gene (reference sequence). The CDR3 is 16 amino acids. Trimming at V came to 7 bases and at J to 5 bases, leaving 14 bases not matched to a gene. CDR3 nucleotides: TGTGCCAGCAACAATAGTCCCGGGACAGGGAGGACTGAAGCTTTCTTT. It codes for CASNNSPGTGRTEAFF.

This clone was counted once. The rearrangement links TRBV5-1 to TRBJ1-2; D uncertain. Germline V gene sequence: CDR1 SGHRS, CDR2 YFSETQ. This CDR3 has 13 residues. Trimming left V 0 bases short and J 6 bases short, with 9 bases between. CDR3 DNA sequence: TGCGCCAGCAGCTTGGGGGTGCGGGATGGCTACACCTTC. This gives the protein CASSLGVRDGYTF.

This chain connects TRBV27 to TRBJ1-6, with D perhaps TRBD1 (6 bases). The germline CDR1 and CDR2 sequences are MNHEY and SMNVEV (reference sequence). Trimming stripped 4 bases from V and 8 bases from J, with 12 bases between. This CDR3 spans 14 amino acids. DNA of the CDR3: TGTGCCAGCAGTTACCGACAGGCCCATTCACCCCTCCACTTT. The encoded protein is CASSYRQAHSPLHF.

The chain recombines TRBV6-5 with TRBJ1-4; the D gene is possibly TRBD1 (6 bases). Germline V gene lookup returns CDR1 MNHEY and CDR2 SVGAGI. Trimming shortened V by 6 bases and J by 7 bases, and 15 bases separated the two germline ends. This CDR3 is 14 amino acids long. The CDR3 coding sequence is TGTGCCAGCAGCCCAGGGGAGTGGCCTGAAAAACTGTTTTTT. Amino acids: CASSPGEWPEKLFF.

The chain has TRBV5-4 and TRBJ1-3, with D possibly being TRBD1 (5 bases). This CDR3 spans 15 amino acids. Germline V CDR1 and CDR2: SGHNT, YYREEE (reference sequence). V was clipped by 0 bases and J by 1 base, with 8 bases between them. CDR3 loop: CASSLAGGSGNTIYF. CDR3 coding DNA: TGTGCCAGCAGCTTGGCCGGGGGTTCTGGAAACACCATATATTTT. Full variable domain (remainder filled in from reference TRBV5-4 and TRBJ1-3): ETGVTQSPTHLIKTRGQQVTLRCSSQSGHNTVSWYQQALGQGPQFIFQYYREEENGRGNFPPRFSGLQFPNYSSELNVNALELDDSALYLCASSLAGGSGNTIYFGEGSWLTVV.

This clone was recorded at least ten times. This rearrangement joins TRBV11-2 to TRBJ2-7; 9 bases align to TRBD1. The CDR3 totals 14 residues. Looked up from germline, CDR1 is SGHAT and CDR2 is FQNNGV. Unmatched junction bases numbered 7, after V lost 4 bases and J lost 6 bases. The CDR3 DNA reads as TGTGCCAGCAGCTACCTAGGGACAGGGAGCGAGCAGTACTTC. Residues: CASSYLGTGSEQYF.

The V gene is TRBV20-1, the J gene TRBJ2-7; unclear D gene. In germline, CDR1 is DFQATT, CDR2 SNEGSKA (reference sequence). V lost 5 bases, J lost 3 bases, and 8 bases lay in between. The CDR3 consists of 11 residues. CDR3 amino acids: CSALSNYEQYF. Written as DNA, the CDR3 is TGCAGTGCTCTATCCAACTACGAGCAGTACTTC.

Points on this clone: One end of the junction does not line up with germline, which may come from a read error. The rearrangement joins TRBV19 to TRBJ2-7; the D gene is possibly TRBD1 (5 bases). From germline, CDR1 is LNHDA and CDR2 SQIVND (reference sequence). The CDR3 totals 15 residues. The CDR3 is CASSIDRTSTYGQYF. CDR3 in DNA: TGTGCCAGTAGTATAGATAGGACATCAACCTACGGGCAGTACTTC.

CDR3 sequence (DNA): TGTGCCAGCAGCTGGAAACAACAGGGGACCGGCTATGGCTACACCTTC. Protein sequence: CASSWKQQGTGYGYTF. The V gene is TRBV5-6, the J gene TRBJ1-2; 7 nucleotides match TRBD1. Germline CDR1 and CDR2: SGHDT and YYEEEE. V trimming: 3 bases; J trimming: 4 bases; junction bases outside the gene matches: 12. This CDR3 spans 16 amino acids.

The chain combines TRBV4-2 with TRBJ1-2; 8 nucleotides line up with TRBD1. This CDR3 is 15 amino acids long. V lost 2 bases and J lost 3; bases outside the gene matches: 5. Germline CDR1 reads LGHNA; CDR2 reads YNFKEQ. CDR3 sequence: CASSQPGQDDYGYTF. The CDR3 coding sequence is TGTGCCAGCAGCCAACCGGGACAGGACGACTATGGCTACACCTTC.

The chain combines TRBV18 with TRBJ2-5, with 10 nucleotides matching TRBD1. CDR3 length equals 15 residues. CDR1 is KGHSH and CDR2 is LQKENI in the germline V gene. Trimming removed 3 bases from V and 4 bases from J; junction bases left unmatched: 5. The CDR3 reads CASSPGQGEGETQYF. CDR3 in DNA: TGTGCCAGCTCACCTGGACAGGGGGAGGGAGAGACCCAGTACTTC. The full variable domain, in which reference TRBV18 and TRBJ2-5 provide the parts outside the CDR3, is NAGVMQNPRHLVRRRGQEARLRCSPMKGHSHVYWYRQLPEEGLKFMVYLQKENIIDESGMPKERFSAEFPKEGPSILRIQQVVRGDSAAYFCASSPGQGEGETQYFGPGTRLLVL.

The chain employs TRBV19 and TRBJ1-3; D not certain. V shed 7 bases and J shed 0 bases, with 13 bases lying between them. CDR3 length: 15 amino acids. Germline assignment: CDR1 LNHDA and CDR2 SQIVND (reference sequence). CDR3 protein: CASTDGHSSGNTIYF. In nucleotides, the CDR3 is TGTGCCAGTACCGATGGGCACTCCTCTGGAAACACCATATATTTT. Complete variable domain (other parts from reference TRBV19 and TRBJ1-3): DGGITQSPKYLFRKEGQNVTLSCEQNLNHDAMYWYRQDPGQGLRLIYYSQIVNDFQKGDIAEGYSVSREKKESFPLTVTSAQKNPTAFYLCASTDGHSSGNTIYFGEGSWLTVV.

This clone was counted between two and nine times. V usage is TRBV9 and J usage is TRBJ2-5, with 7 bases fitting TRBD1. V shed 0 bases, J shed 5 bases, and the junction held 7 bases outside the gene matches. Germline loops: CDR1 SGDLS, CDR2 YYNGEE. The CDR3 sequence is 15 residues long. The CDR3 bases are TGTGCCAGCAGCGTAGGCAAGGGGGCGGCCGAGACCCAGTACTTC. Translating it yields CASSVGKGAAETQYF.

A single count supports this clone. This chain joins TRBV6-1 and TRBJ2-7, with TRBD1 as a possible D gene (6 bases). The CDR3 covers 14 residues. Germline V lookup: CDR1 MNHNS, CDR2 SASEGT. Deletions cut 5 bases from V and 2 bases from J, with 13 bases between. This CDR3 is CASSLTGSPYEQYF. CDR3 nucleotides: TGTGCCAGCAGTTTAACAGGGAGCCCCTACGAGCAGTACTTC.

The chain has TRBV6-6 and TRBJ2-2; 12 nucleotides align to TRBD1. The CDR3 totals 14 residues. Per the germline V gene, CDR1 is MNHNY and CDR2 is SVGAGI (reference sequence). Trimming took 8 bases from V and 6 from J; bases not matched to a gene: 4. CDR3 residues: CASGGQGAAGELFF. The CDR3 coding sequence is TGTGCCAGCGGGGGACAGGGGGCAGCCGGGGAGCTGTTTTTT.

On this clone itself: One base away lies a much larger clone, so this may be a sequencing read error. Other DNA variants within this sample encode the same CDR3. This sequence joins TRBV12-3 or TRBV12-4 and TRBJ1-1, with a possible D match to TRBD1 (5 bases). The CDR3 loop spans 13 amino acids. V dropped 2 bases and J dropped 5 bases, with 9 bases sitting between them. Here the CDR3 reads CASSLKGRTEAFF. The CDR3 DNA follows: TGTGCCAGCAGTTTAAAGGGGCGGACTGAAGCTTTCTTT.

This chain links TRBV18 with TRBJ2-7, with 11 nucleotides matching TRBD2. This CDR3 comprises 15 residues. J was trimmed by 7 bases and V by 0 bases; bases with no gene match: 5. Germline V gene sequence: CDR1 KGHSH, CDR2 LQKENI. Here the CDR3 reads CASSPPSGREEEQYF. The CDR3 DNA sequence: TGTGCCAGCTCACCACCTAGCGGGAGGGAGGAGGAGCAGTACTTC.

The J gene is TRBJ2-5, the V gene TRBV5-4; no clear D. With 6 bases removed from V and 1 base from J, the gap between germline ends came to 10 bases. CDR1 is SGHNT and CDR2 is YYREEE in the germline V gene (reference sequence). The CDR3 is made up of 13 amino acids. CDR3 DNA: TGTGCCAGCACCAATACACCCCAAGAGACCCAGTACTTC. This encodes CASTNTPQETQYF.

Here the CDR3 DNA reads TGTGCCAGCAGGGCACAGGGGGCGCAGAATGGCTACACCTTC. This sequence encodes CASRAQGAQNGYTF. J is TRBJ1-2 and V is TRBV27; 9 positions agree with TRBD1. This CDR3 comprises 14 residues. CDR1 and CDR2 (germline): MNHEY, SMNVEV (reference sequence). Trimming took 6 bases from V and 6 from J; bases not matched to a gene: 8.

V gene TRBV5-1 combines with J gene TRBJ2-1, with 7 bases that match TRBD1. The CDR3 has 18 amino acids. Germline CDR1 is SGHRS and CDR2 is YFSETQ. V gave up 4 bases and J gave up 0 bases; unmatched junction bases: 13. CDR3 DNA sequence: TGCGCCAGCAGCCCCCTCGACAGGGTGTTAGGCTCCTACAATGAGCAGTTCTTC. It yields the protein CASSPLDRVLGSYNEQFF.

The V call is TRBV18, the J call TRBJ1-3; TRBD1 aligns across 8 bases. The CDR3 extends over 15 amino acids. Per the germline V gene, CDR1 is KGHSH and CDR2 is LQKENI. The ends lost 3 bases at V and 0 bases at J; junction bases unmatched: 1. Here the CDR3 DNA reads TGTGCCAGCTCACCCACAGGGGGCTCTGGAAACACCATATATTTT. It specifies CASSPTGGSGNTIYF. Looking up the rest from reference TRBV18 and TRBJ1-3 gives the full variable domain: NAGVMQNPRHLVRRRGQEARLRCSPMKGHSHVYWYRQLPEEGLKFMVYLQKENIIDESGMPKERFSAEFPKEGPSILRIQQVVRGDSAAYFCASSPTGGSGNTIYFGEGSWLTVV.

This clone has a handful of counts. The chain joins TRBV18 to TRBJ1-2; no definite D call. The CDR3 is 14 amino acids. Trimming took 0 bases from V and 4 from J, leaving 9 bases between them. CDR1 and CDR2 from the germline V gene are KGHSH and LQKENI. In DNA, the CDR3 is TGTGCCAGCTCACCACCCGGTTCCCTCTATGGCTACACCTTC. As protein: CASSPPGSLYGYTF.